These 9 T cell receptor beta chains were sequenced from one sample in a study of metastatic and nonmetastatic thyroid tumors (dated by TCRdb to the early 2020s). Libraries were prepared through PCR. The sequencer listed for this sample is Illumina HiSeq 4000. Clones were called with MiXCR by TCRdb after fastp trimmed the public reads at Q25, and only in-frame beta chains were retained. Recorded for this sample are 13,000 or so clones; around 25% of them occurred a single time. The ten largest clones add up to more than 10% of the sample. No treatment had been received by any patient before thyroid surgery. Sequenced input: adjacent normal tissue. The receptors were sampled from a female donor with papillary thyroid cancer or a benign thyroid nodule (not recorded which). Some clones in this sample may be carry-over from other donors' samples.

This chain uses TRBV20-1 with TRBJ1-1; D gene uncertain. The CDR3 extends over 14 amino acids. Trimming left V 1 base short and J 1 base short, with 10 bases between. Germline V CDR1 and CDR2: DFQATT, SNEGSKA (reference sequence). CDR3 loop: CSARVSGGNTEAFF. CDR3 nucleotide sequence: TGCAGTGCTAGAGTAAGCGGCGGGAACACTGAAGCTTTCTTT.

This clone is judged medium-sized. This chain connects TRBV5-1 to TRBJ2-5; no definite D call. This CDR3 spans 11 amino acids. From germline, CDR1 is SGHRS and CDR2 YFSETQ. Trimming removed 4 bases at V and 4 bases at J, with 5 bases between. The CDR3 DNA follows: TGCGCCAGCAGCACGGGAGAGACCCAGTACTTC. Its translation is CASSTGETQYF.

In its sample, this clone ranks as medium-sized. The V call is TRBV6-1, the J call TRBJ2-3; TRBD1 aligns across 11 bases. J was trimmed by 5 bases and V by 1 base; bases with no gene match: 8. CDR1 and CDR2 (germline): MNHNS, SASEGT. CDR3 length: 17 amino acids. The CDR3 region is CASSEGTGGAWGDTQYF. CDR3 DNA sequence: TGTGCCAGCAGTGAAGGGACAGGGGGCGCCTGGGGAGATACGCAGTATTTT.

The chain is built from TRBV7-9 and TRBJ2-7; a possible D gene is TRBD2 (6 bases). The V gene lost 3 bases and the J gene lost 5 bases, with 14 bases spanning the gap. The CDR3 is made up of 14 amino acids. Germline lookup yields CDR1 SEHNR and CDR2 FQNEAQ (reference sequence). Here the CDR3 reads CASSLGGVSDEQYF. The CDR3, as DNA: TGTGCCAGCAGCTTGGGGGGAGTATCCGACGAGCAGTACTTC.

By its share, this clone is medium-sized. The V gene is TRBV2, the J gene TRBJ1-5; TRBD1 agrees at 7 bases. Germline V gives CDR1 SNHLY, CDR2 FYNNEI. With 8 bases clipped from V and 2 bases from J, the junction kept 6 bases outside the gene matches. The CDR3 covers 14 residues. This CDR3 reads CASWRGLGNQPQHF. CDR3 in DNA: TGTGCCAGCTGGAGGGGGCTTGGCAATCAGCCCCAGCATTTT.

Comments on this clone: Germline and junction disagree at one end, which may indicate a read error. V and J are TRBV29-1 and TRBJ1-2; D not certain. This CDR3 has 10 residues. CDR1 is SQVTM and CDR2 is ANQGSEA in the germline V gene. The CDR3 loop reads CSVDEYCYAF. The CDR3 coding sequence is TGCAGCGTTGATGAGTATTGCTACGCCTTC.

This clone has at least ten counts. The chain employs TRBV4-1 and TRBJ2-1; 7 nucleotides agree with TRBD1. The CDR3 runs to 18 residues. With 2 bases clipped from V and 3 bases from J, the junction kept 13 bases outside the gene matches. CDR1 is MGHRA and CDR2 is YSYEKL in the germline V gene. DNA of the CDR3: TGCGCCAGCAGCCAACCTTCACAGGGGTTCCCTATCTACAATGAGCAGTTCTTC. This sequence encodes CASSQPSQGFPIYNEQFF.

Many counts were recorded for this clone. This chain links TRBV11-2 with TRBJ1-4; D possibly corresponds to TRBD1 (5 bases). V shed 1 base and J shed 8 bases, with 14 bases lying between them. The germline V gene has CDR1 SGHAT and CDR2 FQNNGV. This CDR3 comprises 15 residues. The CDR3 DNA reads as TGTGCCAGCAGCTTAGGGGACCGCCTGGCGGAAAAACTGTTTTTT. This gives the protein CASSLGDRLAEKLFF.

This clone was seen only a few times. This chain links TRBV7-2 with TRBJ2-1, with a weak D call TRBD2 (6 bases). Germline V gene lookup returns CDR1 SGHTA and CDR2 FQGNSA. The V and J ends lost 0 bases and 9 bases respectively, with 12 bases between them. The CDR3 totals 14 residues. The CDR3 DNA follows: TGTGCCAGCAGCTTAGCGGGAGGAAAGGGTGAGCAGTTCTTC. Translated: CASSLAGGKGEQFF.